This TCR beta chain was captured in a study of shared clonotypes between healthy human individuals. Here immunoSEQ multiplex PCR was the method, and the copy in TCRdb shows in-frame clones only, minus some. Of around 2.5 million clones in the sample, 93% were seen once. CDR3 length: 15 residues. V was pared by 3 bases and J by 6 bases, with 11 bases of the junction left unmatched. The germline gives CDR1 MDHEN, CDR2 SYDVKM. The sample comprised naive CD4+ T cells from PBMCs. Subset denoted: CD45RA+ positively selected. This chain uses TRBV28 with TRBJ2-7, with 7 bases aligning to TRBD2. The source of this sequence is a man aged 18 to 29 in good health. Some clones in this sample may be carry-over from other donors' samples. CDR3 protein: CASSLLEGGPGEQYF. CDR3 coding DNA: TGTGCCAGCAGTTTGTTAGAGGGAGGGCCGGGCGAGCAGTACTTC.